The T cell receptor (beta chain) under discussion was sequenced for a study of cytomegalovirus exposure and HLA in healthy donors. Trimming left V 0 bases short and J 2 bases short, with 9 bases between. This CDR3 has 14 amino acids. Per germline, CDR1 SGHRS and CDR2 YFSETQ. Healthy bone marrow donors made up the cohort. Nominally healthy donors were sampled, though unrecorded immune exposures were likely. PCR employed 60 Vbeta and 13 Jbeta primers. The assay was immunoSEQ multiplex PCR, and TCRdb's table has in-frame clones only and misses some. The sample includes more than 100,000 clones, approximately 78% seen only once; the top ten take around 3%.

This sequence originates from a woman aged 30 to 39 in good health and CMV-seropositive. The chain employs TRBV5-1 and TRBJ2-7; D might be TRBD2 (5 bases). The material sequenced was PBMCs. The CDR3 nucleotides are TGCGCCAGCAGCTTGGCGCTAGCCCCCTACGAGCAGTACTTC. Translated: CASSLALAPYEQYF.